The 8 T cell receptor beta chains reported below all come from one sample, sequenced in a study of response to subunit inactivated influenza vaccine. TCRdb independently ran MiXCR on the RT-PCR reads; one entry per CDR3 protein. Of roughly 700,000 distinct CDR3 sequences listed, 14% are singletons. Sequencing was performed on PBMCs from blood, taken 14 to 15 days before vaccination. Source of these receptors: a man aged 50-60 years who received an inactivated influenza vaccine.

The chain carries TRBV6-2 or TRBV6-3 and TRBJ1-5, with 11 bases aligning to TRBD1. The CDR3 totals 14 residues. V gave up 6 bases and J gave up 6 bases; unmatched junction bases: 4. Germline V gene data show CDR1 as MNHEY and CDR2 as SVGEGT. The CDR3 region is CASRPDRGRQPQHF. The CDR3 nucleotides are TGTGCCAGCAGGCCGGACAGGGGGCGTCAGCCCCAGCATTTT.

This clonotype was detected only a few times. CDR3 coding DNA: TGTGCCAGCAGACCTCAGGGGGCGAGAGTGGCTGAAGCTTTCTTT. Protein sequence: CASRPQGARVAEAFF. The chain combines TRBV12-3 or TRBV12-4 with TRBJ1-1; TRBD1 matches 8 bases. CDR3 length equals 15 residues. V lost 6 bases and J lost 6; bases outside the gene matches: 12.

V is TRBV5-1 and J is TRBJ1-4; 7 bases fit TRBD1. The CDR3 contains 15 residues. Germline CDR1 reads SGHRS; CDR2 reads YFSETQ. Trimming at V came to 0 bases and at J to 7 bases, leaving 6 bases not matched to a gene. In DNA form, the CDR3 reads TGCGCCAGCAGCTTGGCCGGGACAGTCATTGAAAAACTGTTTTTT. Amino acids: CASSLAGTVIEKLFF.

The chain recombines TRBV3-1 with TRBJ1-5; D is unclear. Per germline, CDR1 LGHDT and CDR2 YNNKEL (reference sequence). Trimming removed 1 base from V and 3 bases from J, with 7 bases in between. This CDR3 spans 14 amino acids. Written as DNA, the CDR3 is TGTGCCAGCAGCCAAGCCGGGTTCAATCAGCCCCAGCATTTT. Translation: CASSQAGFNQPQHF.

A few counts support this clonotype. This sequence joins TRBV5-1 and TRBJ2-5; D gene uncertain. The CDR3 sequence is 15 residues long. The germline CDR1 and CDR2 sequences are SGHRS and YFSETQ. V lost 5 bases to trimming and J lost 5 bases, with 19 bases between them. CDR3 DNA sequence: TGCGCCAGCAGTTTGTACCAGCCACCGCTGGAGACCCAGTACTTC. Translation gives CASSLYQPPLETQYF.

This chain links TRBV11-2 with TRBJ2-1; 11 bases are a match to TRBD1. The CDR3 runs 17 residues. With V trimmed by 4 bases and J by 2 bases, 7 bases remained unmatched. Per the germline V gene, CDR1 is SGHAT and CDR2 is FQNNGV. Here the CDR3 DNA reads TGTGCCAGCAGCTCGGATCTGGACAGGGGGCCCTACAATGAGCAGTTCTTC. Its protein is CASSSDLDRGPYNEQFF.

A few counts support this clonotype. V usage is TRBV5-1 and J usage is TRBJ2-1; TRBD2 agrees at 8 bases. Germline CDR1 is SGHRS and CDR2 is YFSETQ. V was clipped by 2 bases and J by 7 bases; unmatched bases: 11. There are 16 residues in the CDR3. The CDR3, as DNA: TGCGCCAGCAGCTTCAAACGAGCGGGAGACGGGAATGAGCAGTTCTTC. The encoded protein is CASSFKRAGDGNEQFF.

This clonotype turned up a few times. J is TRBJ2-3 and V is TRBV7-8; D gene unclear. This CDR3 is built from 13 residues. Germline V gene data show CDR1 as SGHVS and CDR2 as FQNEAQ. V was trimmed by 2 bases and J by 5 bases, leaving 8 bases between them. CDR3 nucleotides: TGTGCCAGCAGCTTATTGTCTAGAGATACGCAGTATTTT. Its translation is CASSLLSRDTQYF.